Presented here are 4 T cell receptor beta chains from one specimen sequenced in a study of blood T cell repertoires in COVID-19. Here immunoSEQ multiplex PCR was the method, and the copy in TCRdb shows in-frame clones only, minus some. This sample has approximately 130,000 clones, with approximately 80% found just once. Source material: peripheral blood. These receptor sequences come from a human donor in a cohort sampled during active COVID-19.

This clone came up once. This sequence joins TRBV29-1 and TRBJ2-5; D possibly corresponds to TRBD1 (6 bases). In germline, CDR1 is SQVTM, CDR2 ANQGSEA. V lost 3 bases and J 0 bases, leaving 14 bases between the germline ends. The length of the CDR3 is 15 residues. In DNA form, the CDR3 reads TGCAGCGTTGAGGCCGAGACAGGAAACCAAGAGACCCAGTACTTC. Amino acids: CSVEAETGNQETQYF.

Here the CDR3 DNA reads TGTGCCAGTAGTATTGGAGGAGGCGTAAAGAACACTGAAGCTTTCTTT. Its translation: CASSIGGGVKNTEAFF. The rearrangement links TRBV19 to TRBJ1-1; no definite D call. The V end was cut by 3 bases, the J end by 1 base, with 15 bases between. Looked up from germline, CDR1 is LNHDA and CDR2 is SQIVND (reference sequence). This CDR3 comprises 16 residues.

The V and J genes are TRBV2 and TRBJ2-1; TRBD2 might be the D (7 bases). With 0 bases removed from V and 8 bases from J, the gap between germline ends came to 14 bases. The CDR3 has 15 amino acids. CDR1 is SNHLY, CDR2 FYNNEI, per germline. The CDR3 loop is CASSEAGGLTHEQFF. The CDR3 DNA follows: TGTGCCAGCAGTGAAGCCGGGGGGCTCACCCATGAGCAGTTCTTC.

The V and J genes are TRBV6-5 and TRBJ2-7, with TRBD2 matching over 15 bases. This CDR3 has 15 residues. Germline V lookup: CDR1 MNHEY, CDR2 SVGAGI. V lost 6 bases, J lost 4 bases, and 4 bases stayed unmatched. This CDR3 reads CASRTGLAGGYEQYF. CDR3 sequence (DNA): TGTGCCAGCAGAACCGGACTAGCGGGGGGGTACGAGCAGTACTTC.